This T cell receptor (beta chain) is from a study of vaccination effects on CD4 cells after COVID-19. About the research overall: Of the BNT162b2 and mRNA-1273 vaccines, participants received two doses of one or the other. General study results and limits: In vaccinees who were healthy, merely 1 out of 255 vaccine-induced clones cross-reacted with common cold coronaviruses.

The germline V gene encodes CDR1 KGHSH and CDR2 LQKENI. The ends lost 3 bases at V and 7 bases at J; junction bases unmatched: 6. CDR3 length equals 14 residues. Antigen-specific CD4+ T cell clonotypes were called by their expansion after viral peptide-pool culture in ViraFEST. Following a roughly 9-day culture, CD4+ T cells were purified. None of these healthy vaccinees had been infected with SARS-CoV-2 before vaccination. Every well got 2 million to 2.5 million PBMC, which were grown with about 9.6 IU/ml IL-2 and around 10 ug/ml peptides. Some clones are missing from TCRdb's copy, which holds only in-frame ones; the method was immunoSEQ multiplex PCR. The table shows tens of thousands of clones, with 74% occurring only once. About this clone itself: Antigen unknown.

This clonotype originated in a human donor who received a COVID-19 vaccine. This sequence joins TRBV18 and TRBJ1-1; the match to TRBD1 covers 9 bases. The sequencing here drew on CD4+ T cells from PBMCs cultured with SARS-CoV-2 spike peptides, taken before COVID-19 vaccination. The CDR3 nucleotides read TGTGCCAGCTCACCTGGGACAGGGAGGAGTGAAGCTTTCTTT. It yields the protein CASSPGTGRSEAFF. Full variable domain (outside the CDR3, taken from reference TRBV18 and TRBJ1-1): NAGVMQNPRHLVRRRGQEARLRCSPMKGHSHVYWYRQLPEEGLKFMVYLQKENIIDESGMPKERFSAEFPKEGPSILRIQQVVRGDSAAYFCASSPGTGRSEAFFGQGTRLTVV.